This T cell receptor beta chain was documented in a study of cytomegalovirus exposure and HLA in healthy donors. PCR amplification relied on 60 Vbeta primers (plus 13 Jbeta primers). Measured with immunoSEQ multiplex PCR; TCRdb has only the in-frame clones, and not every one. The table records 200,000 or so clones, 65% to 80% of them present only once. Findings and caveats of the study: Apart from CMV serostatus, no immune exposure information was available. The authors listed 164 TCR beta chains as cytomegalovirus-associated.

Details on this clone: The antigen remains undetermined.

Germline CDR1 KGHSH, CDR2 LQKENI. CDR3 length: 14 residues. V trimming: 3 bases; J trimming: 2 bases; junction bases outside the gene matches: 3. The rearrangement uses TRBV18 and TRBJ2-7; 8 bases are a match to TRBD2. The sequenced material came from PBMCs. The TCR sequence derives from a man aged 45-65 years in good health and CMV-seronegative. CDR3 nucleotides: TGTGCCAGCTCACCCGGCGGGAGGACCTACGAGCAGTACTTC. Translated, it gives CASSPGGRTYEQYF.